This T cell receptor (beta chain) appears in the sequencing data of a study of CD8 T cells in Susac syndrome. CDR3 length: 11 residues. Germline CDR1 DFQATT, CDR2 SNEGSKA (reference sequence). V was trimmed by 6 bases and J by 4 bases, leaving 9 bases between them. CD8+ and CD4+ T cells from blood underwent TCR beta sequencing. RNA totalling roughly 0.5 to 1 ug underwent reverse transcription with random hexamers. With immunoSEQ multiplex PCR, TCR beta CDR3 was amplified across 54 Vbeta and 13 Jbeta. TCRdb used MiXCR to reprocess the immunoSEQ multiplex PCR reads, holding one entry per CDR3 protein. Of roughly 100,000 distinct CDR3 sequences detected, roughly 95% appear once; the ten largest clones hold 0.41%.

The material sequenced was CD8+ T cells from PBMCs. This TCR was recovered from a human donor with Susac syndrome. This chain links TRBV20-1 with TRBJ1-2; D not resolved. The CDR3 DNA is TGCAGTGCCCTATTCTCCTATGGCTACACCTTC. Residues: CSALFSYGYTF.